The source of this T cell receptor beta chain is a study of naive and memory T cell subsets. Comments on this clonotype: The antigen remains undetermined.

An equimolar mix of two oligonucleotides served as the beta constant-region primer for TRBC1 and TRBC2. The cDNA 3' end received a ligated single-stranded oligonucleotide carrying the SP2 primer and a 12-nucleotide UMI. In TCRdb, the UMI-ligation and nested PCR reads were re-called with MiXCR into one record per CDR3 protein. The sample lists approximately 140,000 distinct CDR3 sequences; over 15% were seen once. With 6 bases removed from V and 0 bases from J, the gap between germline ends came to 12 bases. CDR1 is SQVTM, CDR2 ANQGSEA, per germline. This CDR3 is built from 14 residues. Whole-study findings and limits: Naive and memory repertoire findings lacked a ground truth for validation. Naive and memory subsets had different power law exponents for TCR abundance.

Cells stained for CD3, CD4, CD8, CD45RA, CD27 and viability were sorted into four CD45RA/CD27 subsets. Material for sequencing was naive CD4+ T cells from blood. This receptor was obtained from a human donor in good health. The chain is built from TRBV29-1 and TRBJ2-4, with a weak D call TRBD2 (5 bases). CDR3 DNA: TGCAGCGTCGGGCGGACTGAAGCCAAAAACATTCAGTACTTC. Encoded protein: CSVGRTEAKNIQYF.